The T cell receptor (beta chain) under discussion was sequenced for a study of T cell responses to AZD1222 COVID-19 vaccine. Findings and caveats of the study: Across spike, vaccine-associated CD4 TCRs were found, dominant at 160-218 and 743-854.

With regard to this clone: The antigen remains undetermined.

Data came from immunoSEQ multiplex PCR; TCRdb stores just in-frame clones and leaves some out. The data contain 90,000 to 140,000 clones, roughly nine tenths of them singletons. This sample comprised peripheral blood, obtained 28 days after the second AZD1222 dose. The source of this sequence is an adult who received the AZD1222 COVID-19 vaccine.

The CDR3 reads CASKELQETQYF. The CDR3 DNA follows: TGTGCCAGCAAGGAATTACAAGAGACCCAGTACTTC. This rearrangement joins TRBV2 to TRBJ2-5; D is unresolved. The germline V gene has CDR1 SNHLY and CDR2 FYNNEI. The V and J ends lost 7 bases and 2 bases respectively, with 8 bases between them. The CDR3 is 12 residues long.